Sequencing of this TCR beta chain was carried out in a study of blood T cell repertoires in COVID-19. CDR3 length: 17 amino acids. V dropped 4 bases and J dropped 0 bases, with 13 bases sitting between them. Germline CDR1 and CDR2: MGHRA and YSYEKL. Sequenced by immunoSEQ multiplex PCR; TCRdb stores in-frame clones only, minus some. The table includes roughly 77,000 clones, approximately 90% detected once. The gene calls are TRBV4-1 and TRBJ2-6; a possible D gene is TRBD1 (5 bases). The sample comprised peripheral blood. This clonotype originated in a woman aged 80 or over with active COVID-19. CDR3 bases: TGCGCCAGCAGCCCGTTTGGGGCTAACTCTGGGGCCAACGTCCTGACTTTC. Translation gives CASSPFGANSGANVLTF.